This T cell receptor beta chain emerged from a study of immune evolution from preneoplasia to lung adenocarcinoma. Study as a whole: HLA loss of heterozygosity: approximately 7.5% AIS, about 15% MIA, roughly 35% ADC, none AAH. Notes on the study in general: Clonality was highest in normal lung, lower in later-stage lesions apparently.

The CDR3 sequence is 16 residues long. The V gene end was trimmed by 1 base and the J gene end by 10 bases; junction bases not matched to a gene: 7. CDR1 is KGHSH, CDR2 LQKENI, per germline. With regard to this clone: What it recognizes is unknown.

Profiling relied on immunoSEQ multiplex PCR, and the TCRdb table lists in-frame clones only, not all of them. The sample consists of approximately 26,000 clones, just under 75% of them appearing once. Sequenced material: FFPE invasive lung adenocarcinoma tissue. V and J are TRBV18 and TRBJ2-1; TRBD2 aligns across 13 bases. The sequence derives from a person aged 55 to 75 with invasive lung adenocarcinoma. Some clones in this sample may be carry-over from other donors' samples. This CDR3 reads CASSPRTSGSPSEQFF. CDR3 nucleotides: TGTGCCAGCTCACCACGGACTAGCGGGAGTCCTAGCGAGCAGTTCTTC. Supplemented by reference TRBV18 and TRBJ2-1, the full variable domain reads NAGVMQNPRHLVRRRGQEARLRCSPMKGHSHVYWYRQLPEEGLKFMVYLQKENIIDESGMPKERFSAEFPKEGPSILRIQQVVRGDSAAYFCASSPRTSGSPSEQFFGPGTRLTVL.